The 2 T cell receptor beta chains below were found in one sample sequenced in a study of cytomegalovirus exposure and HLA in healthy donors. Primers included in the PCR were 60 Vbeta and 13 Jbeta primers. Profiling relied on immunoSEQ multiplex PCR, and the TCRdb table lists in-frame clones only, not all of them. The sample yields approximately 170,000 clones, roughly 77% seen once. Sequences were obtained from PBMCs. These receptors all stem from a male donor in good health and CMV-seronegative.

The V gene is TRBV6-6, the J gene TRBJ2-7; 9 nucleotides line up with TRBD1. Trimming removed 6 bases from V and 3 bases from J; junction bases left unmatched: 3. Germline V gene data show CDR1 as MNHNY and CDR2 as SVGAGI (reference sequence). CDR3 length: 13 amino acids. This CDR3 is CASSGQGLYEQYF. In nucleotides, the CDR3 is TGTGCCAGCAGCGGACAGGGGCTCTACGAGCAGTACTTC.

The genes are TRBV4-2 and TRBJ2-3; 9 bases match TRBD1. Trimming removed 0 bases from V and 6 bases from J; junction bases left unmatched: 7. Germline CDR1 is LGHNA and CDR2 is YNFKEQ. The CDR3 is made up of 16 amino acids. The CDR3 loop is CASSQDPGQGSDTQYF. The CDR3 nucleotides read TGTGCCAGCAGCCAAGATCCCGGACAGGGGTCCGATACGCAGTATTTT.